Below are 7 T cell receptor beta chains sequenced from a single sample in a study of blood T cell repertoires in COVID-19. TCRdb's table, derived via immunoSEQ multiplex PCR, lists solely in-frame clones and lacks some. The data show around 42,000 clones, 80% to 90% seen once. The sequenced sample was peripheral blood. These receptors all come from a man in his thirties or forties with active or convalescent COVID-19.

V and J are TRBV7-9 and TRBJ2-1; maybe TRBD2 (5 bases). Germline V gene sequence: CDR1 SEHNR, CDR2 FQNEAQ (reference sequence). The V gene lost 5 bases and the J gene lost 2 bases, with 13 bases spanning the gap. The CDR3 covers 15 residues. DNA for the CDR3: TGTGCCAGCAGCGAGCTGGTGGGAGCCTACAATGAGCAGTTCTTC. The encoded protein is CASSELVGAYNEQFF.

V and J are TRBV6-4 and TRBJ2-3; D is ambiguous. The V gene's germline CDR1 is MRHNA and CDR2 SNTAGT. This CDR3 is built from 14 residues. V lost 3 bases, J lost 3 bases, and 10 bases lay in between. CDR3 sequence (DNA): TGTGCCAGCAGTGAAGCTCCCGGGACAGATACGCAGTATTTT. Protein: CASSEAPGTDTQYF.

J is TRBJ2-3 and V is TRBV18, with D perhaps matching TRBD2 (6 bases). Germline CDR1 and CDR2: KGHSH and LQKENI. With 6 bases removed from V and 7 bases from J, the gap between germline ends came to 17 bases. There are 14 residues in the CDR3. The DNA of the CDR3 is TGTGCCAGCTCCCCCCCGGATGGAGGGAATACGCAGTATTTT. This sequence encodes CASSPPDGGNTQYF.

CDR3 loop: CASKGANTGELFF. The DNA of the CDR3 is TGTGCCAGCAAAGGGGCTAACACCGGGGAGCTGTTTTTT. The chain has TRBV7-8 and TRBJ2-2; the D gene is possibly TRBD1 (5 bases). The CDR3 has 13 amino acids. V lost 7 bases, J lost 2 bases, and 8 bases lay in between. Looked up from germline, CDR1 is SGHVS and CDR2 is FQNEAQ.

The chain couples TRBV30 to TRBJ1-1, with D uncertain. The V gene lost 2 bases and the J gene lost 10 bases, with 14 bases spanning the gap. Germline assignment: CDR1 GTSNPN and CDR2 SVGIG (reference sequence). This CDR3 has 12 amino acids. CDR3 sequence: CAWSPPRRVAFF. The CDR3 DNA follows: TGTGCCTGGAGTCCCCCCAGACGGGTAGCTTTCTTT. Together with reference TRBV30 and TRBJ1-1, the CDR3 gives the full variable domain: SQTIHQWPATLVQPVGSPLSLECTVEGTSNPNLYWYRQAAGRGLQLLFYSVGIGQISSEVPQNLSASRPQDRQFILSSKKLLLSDSGFYLCAWSPPRRVAFFGQGTRLTVV.

J is TRBJ2-1 and V is TRBV5-1, with TRBD1 identical over 10 bases. There are 16 residues in the CDR3. V gave up 3 bases and J gave up 1 base; unmatched junction bases: 4. Germline values: CDR1 SGHRS, CDR2 YFSETQ. CDR3 sequence (DNA): TGCGCCAGCAGCTCAAGGACAGGGGGTTCCTACAATGAGCAGTTCTTC. Protein sequence: CASSSRTGGSYNEQFF.

The rearrangement joins TRBV4-1 to TRBJ2-1; D might be TRBD2 (7 bases). Germline V lookup: CDR1 MGHRA, CDR2 YSYEKL. This CDR3 region has 15 residues. V lost 3 bases, J lost 7 bases, and 16 bases lay in between. The CDR3: CASSHRGGVGNEQFF. CDR3 sequence (DNA): TGCGCCAGCAGCCATAGAGGGGGGGTGGGGAATGAGCAGTTCTTC.